This T cell receptor beta chain was found in a study of CD4 and CD8 cells across lung adenocarcinoma regions. This CDR3 is 13 amino acids long. Per germline, CDR1 MNHNS and CDR2 SASEGT. V gave up 3 bases and J gave up 6 bases, with 11 bases separating them. TCRdb reprocessed the PCR reads via MiXCR and lists one record per CDR3 protein. The table has several thousand distinct CDR3 sequences, about half seen once. Samples came from patients with localized non-small cell lung adenocarcinoma. A few counts support this clonotype. Sequencing was done on a sample of CD8+ T cells from the center of a lung tumor. The rearrangement links TRBV6-1 to TRBJ1-1; no clear D. This TCR was sampled from a male donor with lung adenocarcinoma. The CD4 and CD8 labels of this study may be unreliable. CDR3 in amino acids: CASSDLGWAEAFF. CDR3 nucleotides: TGTGCCAGCAGTGACTTGGGGTGGGCTGAAGCTTTCTTT.